Only a few counts were recorded for the clone carrying this T cell receptor beta chain. The junction departs from the called germline gene at one end, perhaps through a read error. Treg sorting used a CD4+CD25+CD127-/low gate. CDR3 length: 15 amino acids. Germline CDR1 and CDR2: SEHNR and FQNEAQ (reference sequence). After constant-region reverse-primer amplification, full-length variable regions underwent semi-nested PCR with Nested Universal Primer A. Via MiXCR, TCRdb re-called the 5' RACE reads, giving one row per CDR3 protein. In the table there are roughly 57,000 distinct CDR3 sequences, less than 25% of which are singletons.

The sequence was obtained from a female donor with breast cancer. The sample comprised tumor-infiltrating Tregs sorted from the breast tumor. This rearrangement joins TRBV7-9 to TRBJ1-5; 7 bases match TRBD1. DNA of the CDR3: TGTGTCAGCAGCCCTACGACAGGGAGCAATCAGCTCCAGCATTTT. This codes for CVSSPTTGSNQLQHF.